This T cell receptor beta chain comes out of a study of blood T cell repertoires in COVID-19. For the study at large: The United States, Italy and Spain supplied acute and convalescent COVID-19 samples. The analysed material was cDNA or gDNA that came from T cells, B-cell-depleted T cells, or PBMCs.

The V gene end was trimmed by 1 base and the J gene end by 1 base; junction bases not matched to a gene: 5. Germline assignment: CDR1 SGHNT and CDR2 YYREEE (reference sequence). The CDR3 is 16 residues long. Original processing methods: Nucleated cell number was recorded as an estimate derived from reference gene primer amplification. Sequenced by immunoSEQ multiplex PCR; TCRdb stores in-frame clones only, minus some. That table gives V, J and clone size, and the DNA gave D and trimming. The sample holds 450,000 or so clones, roughly 87% seen once. The Seattle site enrolled patients during active infection and followed them longitudinally.

Sequencing was carried out using peripheral blood. The chain joins TRBV5-4 to TRBJ2-3, with TRBD2 identical over 8 bases. The sequence was collected from a young man with COVID-19, enrolled during active disease. CDR3 loop: CASSLPAGEGTDTQYF. DNA for the CDR3: TGTGCCAGCAGCTTGCCAGCGGGAGAGGGCACAGATACGCAGTATTTT. Full variable domain (remainder filled in from reference TRBV5-4 and TRBJ2-3): ETGVTQSPTHLIKTRGQQVTLRCSSQSGHNTVSWYQQALGQGPQFIFQYYREEENGRGNFPPRFSGLQFPNYSSELNVNALELDDSALYLCASSLPAGEGTDTQYFGPGTRLTVL.